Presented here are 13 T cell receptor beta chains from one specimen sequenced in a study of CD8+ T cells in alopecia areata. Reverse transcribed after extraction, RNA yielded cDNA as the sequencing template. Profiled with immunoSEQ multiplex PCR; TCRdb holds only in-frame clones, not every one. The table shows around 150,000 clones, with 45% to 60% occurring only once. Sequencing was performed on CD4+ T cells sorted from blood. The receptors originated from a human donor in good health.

DNA for the CDR3: TGTGCCAGCAGCCAAGCGGAGACAGGGGGCTACGAGCAGTACTTC. It encodes CASSQAETGGYEQYF. The genes are TRBV4-2 and TRBJ2-7; the match to TRBD1 covers 9 bases. The germline V gene encodes CDR1 LGHNA and CDR2 YNFKEQ. The ends lost 1 base at V and 3 bases at J; junction bases unmatched: 4. The CDR3 has 15 amino acids.

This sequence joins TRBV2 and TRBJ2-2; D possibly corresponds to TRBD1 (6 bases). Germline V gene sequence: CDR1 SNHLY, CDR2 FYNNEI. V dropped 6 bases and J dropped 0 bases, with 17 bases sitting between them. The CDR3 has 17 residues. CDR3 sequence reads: CASSLLTGFSNTGELFF. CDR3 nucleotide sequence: TGTGCCAGCAGCCTTTTAACAGGGTTCTCGAACACCGGGGAGCTGTTTTTT.

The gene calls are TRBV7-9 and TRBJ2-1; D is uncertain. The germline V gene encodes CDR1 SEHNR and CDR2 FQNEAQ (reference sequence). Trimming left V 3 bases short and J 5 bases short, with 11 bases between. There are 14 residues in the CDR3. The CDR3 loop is CASSLGGADNEQFF. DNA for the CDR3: TGTGCCAGCAGCTTGGGTGGCGCAGACAATGAGCAGTTCTTC. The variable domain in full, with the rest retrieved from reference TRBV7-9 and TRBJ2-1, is DTGVSQNPRHKITKRGQNVTFRCDPISEHNRLYWYRQTLGQGPEFLTYFQNEAQLEKSRLLSDRFSAERPKGSFSTLEIQRTEQGDSAMYLCASSLGGADNEQFFGPGTRLTVL.

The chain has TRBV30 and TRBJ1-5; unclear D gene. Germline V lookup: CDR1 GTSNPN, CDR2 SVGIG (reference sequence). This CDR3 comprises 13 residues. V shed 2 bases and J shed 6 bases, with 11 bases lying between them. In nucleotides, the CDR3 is TGTGCCTGGAGTAAGGACCGCGGTCAGCCCCAGCATTTT. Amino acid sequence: CAWSKDRGQPQHF.

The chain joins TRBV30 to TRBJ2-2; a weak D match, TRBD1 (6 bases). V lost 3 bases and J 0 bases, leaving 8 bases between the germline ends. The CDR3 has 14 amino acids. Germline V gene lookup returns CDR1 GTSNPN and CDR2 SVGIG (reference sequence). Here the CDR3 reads CAWRDSANTGELFF. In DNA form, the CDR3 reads TGTGCCTGGAGGGACAGCGCGAACACCGGGGAGCTGTTTTTT.

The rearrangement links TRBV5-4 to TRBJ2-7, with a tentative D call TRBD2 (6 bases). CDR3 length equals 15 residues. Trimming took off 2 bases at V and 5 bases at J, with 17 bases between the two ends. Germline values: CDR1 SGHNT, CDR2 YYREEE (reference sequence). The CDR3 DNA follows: TGTGCCAGCAGCTTTCGTAATAGCGGAAAGGACGAGCAGTACTTC. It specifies CASSFRNSGKDEQYF.

CDR3 in DNA: TGCGCCAGCAGCGCTGGGACAGCAATCTATGGCTACACCTTC. Its protein product is CASSAGTAIYGYTF. The chain employs TRBV5-1 and TRBJ1-2; 7 bases map to TRBD1. Trimming at V came to 4 bases and at J to 4 bases, leaving 7 bases not matched to a gene. The CDR3 totals 14 residues. Per the germline V gene, CDR1 is SGHRS and CDR2 is YFSETQ.

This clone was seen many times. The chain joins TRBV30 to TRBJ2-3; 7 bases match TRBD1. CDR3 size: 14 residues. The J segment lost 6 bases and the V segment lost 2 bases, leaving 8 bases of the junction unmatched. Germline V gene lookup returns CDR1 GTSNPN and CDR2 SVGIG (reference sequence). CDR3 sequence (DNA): TGTGCCTGGAGTAAGGGACAGACAGTCGATACGCAGTATTTT. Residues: CAWSKGQTVDTQYF.

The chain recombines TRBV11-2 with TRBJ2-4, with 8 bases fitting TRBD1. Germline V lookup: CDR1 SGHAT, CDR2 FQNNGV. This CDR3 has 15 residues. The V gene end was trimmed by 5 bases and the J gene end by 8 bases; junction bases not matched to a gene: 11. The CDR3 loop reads CASSPNTGGSYIQYF. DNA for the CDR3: TGTGCCAGCAGCCCCAACACAGGGGGGTCTTACATTCAGTACTTC.

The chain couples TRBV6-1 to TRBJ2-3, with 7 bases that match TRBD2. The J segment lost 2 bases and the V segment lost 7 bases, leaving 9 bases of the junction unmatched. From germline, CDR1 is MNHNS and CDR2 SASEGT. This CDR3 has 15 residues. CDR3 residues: CASKVGGSITDTQYF. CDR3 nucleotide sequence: TGTGCCAGCAAAGTCGGCGGGAGTATCACAGATACGCAGTATTTT.

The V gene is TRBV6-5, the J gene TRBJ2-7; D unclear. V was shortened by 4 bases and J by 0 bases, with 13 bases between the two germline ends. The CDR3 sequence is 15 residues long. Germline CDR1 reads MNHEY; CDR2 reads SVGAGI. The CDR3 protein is CASSFSPQVSYEQYF. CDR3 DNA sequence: TGTGCCAGCAGTTTCTCCCCTCAGGTCTCCTACGAGCAGTACTTC.

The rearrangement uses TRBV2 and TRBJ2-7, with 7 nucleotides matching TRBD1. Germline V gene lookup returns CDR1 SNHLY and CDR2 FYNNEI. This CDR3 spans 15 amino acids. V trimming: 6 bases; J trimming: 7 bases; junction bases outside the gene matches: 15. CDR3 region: CASSRSRQGSGEQYF. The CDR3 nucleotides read TGTGCCAGCAGCCGATCTAGACAGGGATCTGGGGAGCAGTACTTC.

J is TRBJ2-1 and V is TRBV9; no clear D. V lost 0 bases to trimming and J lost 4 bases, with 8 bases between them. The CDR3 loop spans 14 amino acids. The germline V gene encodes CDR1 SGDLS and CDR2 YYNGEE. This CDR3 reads CASSVDSSYNEQFF. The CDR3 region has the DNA TGTGCCAGCAGCGTAGATTCATCTTACAATGAGCAGTTCTTC.